In its sample, the clone carrying this T cell receptor (beta chain) was seen a few times. CDR3 size: 15 residues. Trimming cost V 5 bases and J 5 bases; bases outside gene matches: 12. From germline, CDR1 is MNHEY and CDR2 SVGAGI. These data originate in a study of blood T cell repertoires in COVID-19. Study at large: The United States, Italy and Spain provided the acute and convalescent COVID-19 samples. T cells, B-cell-depleted T cells, or PBMCs supplied cDNA or gDNA.

As processed by the authors: From reference gene primer amplification, estimates of nucleated cell counts were derived. Libraries were prepared by immunoSEQ multiplex PCR; TCRdb keeps only in-frame clonotypes and omits some of them. D and trimming come from the DNA, and the V and J calls and clone size come from that table. The sample carries roughly 170,000 clones, approximately 84% recorded once. V and J are TRBV6-5 and TRBJ2-7, with 7 bases matching TRBD1. The receptor was derived from a human donor in a cohort sampled during active COVID-19. The material sequenced was peripheral blood. The CDR3: CASSNIRTGDDEQYF. The CDR3 coding sequence is TGTGCCAGCAGTAACATCCGGACAGGAGATGACGAGCAGTACTTC.